The 24 T cell receptor beta chains reported below all come from one sample, sequenced in a study of post-analysis software for immune sequencing data. Which antigens these TCRs recognize remains unknown. Tagging with unique molecular identifiers was a feature of the TCR beta cDNA libraries. TCRdb re-called the PCR reads with MiXCR, one entry per CDR3 protein. The table shows 650,000 to 850,000 distinct CDR3 sequences, with about 53% occurring only once. Study-level findings and limits: Compared with controls, patients had more of roughly five TRBV segments, including TRBV5-6, TRBV5-1 and TRBV20-1.

The sequencing input was blood. These receptors were obtained from a girl aged 10 to 17 with multiple sclerosis.

Remarks on this clonotype: Sequence at one end of the junction differs from germline and may be a read error. The rearrangement links TRBV7-9 to TRBJ1-2, with TRBD1 identical over 10 bases. Germline V gene sequence: CDR1 SEHNR, CDR2 FQNEAQ (reference sequence). The CDR3 spans 16 residues. For the CDR3, the DNA is TGTGCCAGCAGCCCGATCCGGACAGGGGGACCCTATGGCTGCACCTTC. Its translation is CASSPIRTGGPYGCTF.

The chain couples TRBV7-9 to TRBJ2-5, with TRBD2 matching over 9 bases. The CDR3 consists of 17 residues. The V segment lost 6 bases and the J segment 5 bases; nucleotides outside the gene matches: 16. Germline CDR1 and CDR2: SEHNR and FQNEAQ (reference sequence). In nucleotides, the CDR3 is TGTGCCAGCAGTCAGATAGCGGGAGCCCACCAGGGGGAGACCCAGTACTTC. Protein product: CASSQIAGAHQGETQYF. Variable domain in full (rest from reference TRBV7-9 and TRBJ2-5): DTGVSQNPRHKITKRGQNVTFRCDPISEHNRLYWYRQTLGQGPEFLTYFQNEAQLEKSRLLSDRFSAERPKGSFSTLEIQRTEQGDSAMYLCASSQIAGAHQGETQYFGPGTRLLVL.

The V and J genes are TRBV5-1 and TRBJ2-3; no clear D. This CDR3 comprises 12 residues. Trimming took 3 bases from V and 6 from J, leaving 8 bases between them. In germline, CDR1 is SGHRS, CDR2 YFSETQ. The CDR3, as DNA: TGCGCCAGCAGCTCAAAGGTTGATACGCAGTATTTT. It encodes CASSSKVDTQYF.

The chain joins TRBV24-1 to TRBJ2-3, with a tentative D call TRBD1 (5 bases). The CDR3 has 14 residues. In germline, CDR1 is KGHDR, CDR2 SFDVKD. V was cut by 3 bases and J by 1 base, with 7 bases left in between. CDR3: CATSDPTGTDTQYF. CDR3 DNA sequence: TGTGCCACCAGTGATCCGACAGGCACAGATACGCAGTATTTT.

V usage is TRBV20-1 and J usage is TRBJ1-2; TRBD1 matches at 9 bases. Germline loops: CDR1 DFQATT, CDR2 SNEGSKA (reference sequence). This CDR3 comprises 13 residues. Germline trimming cut 0 bases from V and 6 bases from J; bases unmatched to any gene: 2. The CDR3 nucleotides read TGCAGTGCTAGAGACTGGGACAGGGATGGCTACACCTTC. Translation: CSARDWDRDGYTF.

The genes are TRBV7-2 and TRBJ1-4; no definite D call. CDR1 and CDR2 from the germline V gene are SGHTA and FQGNSA. The germline V and J ends were trimmed by 3 bases and 8 bases, with 13 bases remaining between them. The CDR3 sequence is 14 residues long. CDR3 region: CASSFWNDGEKLFF. The CDR3 region has the DNA TGTGCCAGCAGCTTTTGGAATGACGGCGAAAAACTGTTTTTT.

The gene calls are TRBV12-3 or TRBV12-4 and TRBJ2-5, with 11 positions matching TRBD2. The CDR3 is 16 residues long. The V segment lost 0 bases and the J segment 4 bases; nucleotides outside the gene matches: 4. The CDR3 sequence: CASSLALSGGAETQYF. For the CDR3, the DNA is TGTGCCAGCAGTTTAGCACTTAGCGGGGGGGCAGAGACCCAGTACTTC.

This chain joins TRBV5-1 and TRBJ1-2; D remains unclear. The CDR3 runs to 14 residues. Looked up from germline, CDR1 is SGHRS and CDR2 is YFSETQ. V lost 0 bases and J 2 bases, leaving 8 bases between the germline ends. The CDR3 coding sequence is TGCGCCAGCAGCTTGGAGGTCAGAAACTATGGCTACACCTTC. Its translation is CASSLEVRNYGYTF.

This clonotype has a handful of counts. The rearrangement joins TRBV10-2 to TRBJ2-5; D may match TRBD1 or TRBD2 (5 bases each). Germline values: CDR1 WSHSY, CDR2 SAAADI. CDR3 length equals 12 residues. The V and J ends lost 7 bases and 11 bases respectively, with 17 bases between them. The CDR3 sequence is CASTGQLEGQYF. CDR3 DNA sequence: TGCGCCAGCACAGGGCAGCTTGAGGGGCAGTACTTC.

CDR3 amino acids: CASSLTVLTNRGQETQYF. For the CDR3, the DNA is TGCGCCAGCAGCTTGACAGTACTTACCAATCGGGGCCAAGAGACCCAGTACTTC. The rearrangement joins TRBV5-1 to TRBJ2-5; a weak D match, TRBD2 (5 bases). V was trimmed by 1 base and J by 1 base, leaving 20 bases between them. The CDR3 consists of 18 residues. Germline lookup yields CDR1 SGHRS and CDR2 YFSETQ.

This chain connects TRBV20-1 to TRBJ2-5, with TRBD2 matching 7 bases. The last part of the DNA fits TRBJ2-7 better; the J call may be wrong. Germline V lookup: CDR1 DFQATT, CDR2 SNEGSKA (reference sequence). This CDR3 has 13 amino acids. This chain's CDR3 is CSARLAETYEQYF. The DNA of the CDR3 is TGCAGTGCTAGACTAGCGGAGACCTACGAGCAGTACTTC.

This clonotype turned up a few times. V and J are TRBV27 and TRBJ2-7, with 14 nucleotides matching TRBD2. This CDR3 has 15 amino acids. Germline V gives CDR1 MNHEY, CDR2 SMNVEV (reference sequence). Trimming cost V 6 bases and J 4 bases; bases outside gene matches: 5. CDR3 loop: CASRGTSGSVYEQYF. In DNA form, the CDR3 reads TGTGCCAGCAGGGGGACTAGCGGGAGTGTGTACGAGCAGTACTTC.

The chain is built from TRBV20-1 and TRBJ1-5; no clear D gene. The length of the CDR3 is 14 residues. V was trimmed by 0 bases and J by 3 bases, leaving 9 bases between them. The germline CDR1 and CDR2 sequences are DFQATT and SNEGSKA (reference sequence). CDR3 region: CSAREDRDNQPQHF. As DNA, the CDR3 is TGCAGTGCTAGAGAGGACCGGGACAATCAGCCCCAGCATTTT.

The rearrangement joins TRBV9 to TRBJ2-5; D might be TRBD1 (6 bases). The V gene lost 0 bases and the J gene lost 1 base, with 10 bases spanning the gap. CDR1 SGDLS and CDR2 YYNGEE come from the germline V gene. This CDR3 comprises 15 residues. In nucleotides, the CDR3 is TGTGCCAGCAGCGTAGGGGGGCTCTCCCAAGAGACCCAGTACTTC. It translates to CASSVGGLSQETQYF.

The chain's CDR3 is CASKSLDYWKETQYF. The CDR3 coding sequence is TGTGCCAGCAAATCCCTGGACTACTGGAAAGAGACCCAGTACTTC. This sequence joins TRBV7-9 and TRBJ2-5, with D perhaps TRBD2 (6 bases). The CDR3 consists of 15 residues. CDR1 is SEHNR and CDR2 is FQNEAQ in the germline V gene (reference sequence). V lost 7 bases and J 3 bases, leaving 18 bases between the germline ends. The variable domain in full, with the rest retrieved from reference TRBV7-9 and TRBJ2-5, is DTGVSQNPRHKITKRGQNVTFRCDPISEHNRLYWYRQTLGQGPEFLTYFQNEAQLEKSRLLSDRFSAERPKGSFSTLEIQRTEQGDSAMYLCASKSLDYWKETQYFGPGTRLLVL.

This clonotype was counted only a few times. The chain uses TRBV15 and TRBJ2-3; TRBD2 matches at 9 bases. The CDR3 covers 22 residues. The germline CDR1 and CDR2 sequences are LNHNV and YYDKDF (reference sequence). The V gene end was trimmed by 2 bases and the J gene end by 2 bases; junction bases not matched to a gene: 23. The CDR3 reads CATSRITTSLSSGGPTTDTQYF. The CDR3 DNA follows: TGTGCCACCAGCAGAATCACGACCAGCCTAAGTAGCGGGGGTCCGACCACAGATACGCAGTATTTT.

V is TRBV5-1 and J is TRBJ2-5; TRBD1 matches 7 bases. With V trimmed by 4 bases and J by 11 bases, 11 bases remained unmatched. The germline gives CDR1 SGHRS, CDR2 YFSETQ. This CDR3 is built from 13 residues. CDR3 residues: CASSGQVLDEQYF. CDR3 DNA sequence: TGCGCCAGCAGCGGACAGGTTCTCGATGAGCAGTACTTC.

The CDR3, as DNA: TGTGCCAGCAGTTTCCCAGGGGCTGAAGCTTTCTTT. This translates into CASSFPGAEAFF. This chain joins TRBV27 and TRBJ1-1; TRBD1 might be the D (6 bases). CDR1 is MNHEY, CDR2 SMNVEV, per germline (reference sequence). Between the trimmed V and J ends, which lost 3 bases and 6 bases, there was a span of 8 bases. CDR3 length: 12 amino acids.

The chain carries TRBV27 and TRBJ2-7; D possibly corresponds to TRBD2 (6 bases). The length of the CDR3 is 16 residues. With 5 bases removed from V and 4 bases from J, the gap between germline ends came to 21 bases. Germline V gene lookup returns CDR1 MNHEY and CDR2 SMNVEV (reference sequence). The CDR3 loop reads CASSGQGPRGRYEQYF. CDR3 nucleotide sequence: TGTGCCAGCAGTGGTCAGGGCCCCCGGGGGAGGTACGAGCAGTACTTC.

As concerns this clonotype: The junction does not match germline at one end; this may be a read error. The V call is TRBV7-3, the J call TRBJ2-7; 7 bases line up with TRBD1. The CDR3 loop spans 14 amino acids. Germline V gene sequence: CDR1 SGHTA, CDR2 FQGTGA. CDR3 in amino acids: CASSPAGTDYEQYF. CDR3 DNA sequence: TGTGCCAGCAGCCCCGCCGGGACAGACTACGAGCAGTACTTT.

The chain recombines TRBV7-9 with TRBJ1-6, with D possibly being TRBD1 (5 bases). Germline V lookup: CDR1 SEHNR, CDR2 FQNEAQ (reference sequence). This CDR3 spans 13 amino acids. Trimming stripped 5 bases from V and 11 bases from J, with 13 bases between. The CDR3 sequence: CASSPILGAPLHF. CDR3 DNA: TGTGCCAGCAGCCCCATTTTGGGGGCACCCCTCCACTTT.

This sequence joins TRBV6-6 and TRBJ1-1; D gene unclear. Germline V gene lookup returns CDR1 MNHNY and CDR2 SVGAGI (reference sequence). The CDR3 sequence is 14 residues long. V was cut by 0 bases and J by 3 bases, with 8 bases left in between. The CDR3, as DNA: TGTGCCAGCAGTTACTCGAGGACGGACACTGAAGCTTTCTTT. As protein: CASSYSRTDTEAFF.

This clonotype was recorded once. The rearrangement links TRBV6-5 to TRBJ2-1; TRBD2 might be the D (6 bases). Trimming shortened V by 0 bases and J by 0 bases, and 15 bases separated the two germline ends. CDR3 size: 18 residues. Looked up from germline, CDR1 is MNHEY and CDR2 is SVGAGI. Here the CDR3 DNA reads TGTGCCAGCAGTTACTCGGGGCTAGCGAGGAGCTCCTACAATGAGCAGTTCTTC. Amino acid sequence: CASSYSGLARSSYNEQFF.

J is TRBJ1-2 and V is TRBV20-1; D uncertain. Germline V lookup: CDR1 DFQATT, CDR2 SNEGSKA (reference sequence). With 3 bases removed from V and 2 bases from J, the gap between germline ends came to 10 bases. This CDR3 is built from 13 residues. The CDR3 sequence is CSASSGFNYGYTF. DNA for the CDR3: TGCAGTGCTAGTAGCGGTTTCAACTATGGCTACACCTTC.